One sample yielded the 16 T cell receptor beta chains listed below, sequenced in a study of T cells in Graves' hyperthyroidism and ophthalmopathy. Amplification of TCR beta CDR3 regions was performed using RNA transcripts as template. First-round RT-PCR targeting the TCR CDR3 was performed with the HTBI primer set. One entry per CDR3 protein results from TCRdb running MiXCR on the multiplex PCR reads. The table has roughly 740,000 distinct CDR3 sequences, roughly 15% seen once. Material for sequencing was blood. These receptor sequences come from a man in his late teens or twenties with Graves' hyperthyroidism.

The table lists this clonotype with many counts. V is TRBV18 and J is TRBJ2-3; TRBD2 aligns across 7 bases. J was trimmed by 3 bases and V by 3 bases; bases with no gene match: 12. CDR3 length: 17 amino acids. Germline CDR1 KGHSH, CDR2 LQKENI. CDR3 coding DNA: TGTGCCAGCTCACCGCGCGGGGCGGGAGACGTAACAGATACGCAGTATTTT. It translates to CASSPRGAGDVTDTQYF.

This chain links TRBV6-8 with TRBJ1-2; D is uncertain. Trimming took off 0 bases at V and 6 bases at J, with 11 bases between the two ends. The V gene's germline CDR1 is MNHGY and CDR2 SAAAGT. This CDR3 is 14 amino acids long. The CDR3 nucleotides are TGTGCCAGCAGTTACTCGACTGGAATTGATGGCTACACCTTC. Translating it yields CASSYSTGIDGYTF.

Many counts were recorded for this clonotype. V is TRBV2 and J is TRBJ2-2, with D hard to call. Germline-derived CDR1 and CDR2 are SNHLY and FYNNEI. V was shortened by 6 bases and J by 3 bases, with 14 bases between the two germline ends. This CDR3 comprises 15 residues. CDR3 region: CASSEPSPHTGELFF. The CDR3 nucleotides are TGTGCCAGCAGCGAGCCCTCACCCCACACCGGGGAGCTGTTTTTT.

This clonotype was recorded at least ten times. V usage is TRBV20-1 and J usage is TRBJ2-7, with D tentatively TRBD2 (6 bases). Looked up from germline, CDR1 is DFQATT and CDR2 is SNEGSKA (reference sequence). V was pared by 3 bases and J by 5 bases, with 20 bases between. CDR3 length: 15 residues. CDR3 coding DNA: TGCAGTGCTAGGTTGGGTGGGAGGCCTGAGAACGAGCAGTACTTC. Translation: CSARLGGRPENEQYF.

V is TRBV27 and J is TRBJ1-5; D is perhaps TRBD1 (5 bases). Trimming shortened V by 6 bases and J by 1 base, and 19 bases separated the two germline ends. Germline-derived CDR1 and CDR2 are MNHEY and SMNVEV (reference sequence). The CDR3 extends over 17 amino acids. The DNA of the CDR3 is TGTGCCAGCAGAGGTCTATCGGGGCGCTGGAGCAATCAGCCCCAGCATTTT. Translation gives CASRGLSGRWSNQPQHF.

This clonotype was seen many times. The V gene is TRBV18, the J gene TRBJ2-7; D ambiguous. The CDR3 covers 13 residues. The V end was cut by 3 bases, the J end by 5 bases, with 11 bases between. Germline V CDR1 and CDR2: KGHSH, LQKENI. The CDR3 is CASSPLGRDEQYF. The DNA for the CDR3 is TGTGCCAGCTCACCGCTAGGCCGGGACGAGCAGTACTTC.

The genes are TRBV28 and TRBJ2-3, with D tentatively TRBD2 (6 bases). The germline gives CDR1 MDHEN, CDR2 SYDVKM. The CDR3 consists of 15 residues. V lost 2 bases to trimming and J lost 5 bases, with 14 bases between them. The chain's CDR3 is CASSLTGSGGDTQYF. CDR3 sequence (DNA): TGTGCCAGCAGTTTAACCGGGAGCGGTGGAGATACGCAGTATTTT.

The table lists this clonotype with many counts. The chain has TRBV29-1 and TRBJ1-1; D is possibly TRBD1 (5 bases). This CDR3 comprises 13 residues. The germline V gene encodes CDR1 SQVTM and CDR2 ANQGSEA. Trimming stripped 6 bases from V and 2 bases from J, with 13 bases between. As DNA, the CDR3 is TGCAGCGTCCGACGGGGGGGAAACACTGAAGCTTTCTTT. Protein sequence: CSVRRGGNTEAFF. Variable domain in full (rest from reference TRBV29-1 and TRBJ1-1): SAVISQKPSRDICQRGTSLTIQCQVDSQVTMMFWYRQQPGQSLTLIATANQGSEATYESGFVIDKFPISRPNLTFSTLTVSNMSPEDSSIYLCSVRRGGNTEAFFGQGTRLTVV.

This clonotype was observed a few times. V is TRBV5-1 and J is TRBJ2-1, with 7 bases lining up with TRBD2. The CDR3 has 15 amino acids. The germline V gene has CDR1 SGHRS and CDR2 YFSETQ. The trim removed 6 bases at V and 4 bases at J, leaving 10 bases unmatched. This chain's CDR3 is CASTIGLADYNEQFF. The CDR3 DNA reads TGCGCCAGCACCATCGGGCTAGCGGATTACAATGAGCAGTTCTTC.

This clonotype turned up a few times. The chain couples TRBV15 to TRBJ2-1, with D possibly matching TRBD2 (5 bases). The CDR3 loop spans 13 amino acids. The V end was cut by 6 bases, the J end by 4 bases, with 10 bases between. Germline assignment: CDR1 LNHNV and CDR2 YYDKDF (reference sequence). This CDR3 reads CATSWTGYNEQFF. In DNA, the CDR3 is TGTGCCACCAGTTGGACTGGGTACAATGAGCAGTTCTTC. The entire variable domain, with the rest obtained from reference TRBV15 and TRBJ2-1, is as follows: DAMVIQNPRYQVTQFGKPVTLSCSQTLNHNVMYWYQQKSSQAPKLLFHYYDKDFNNEADTPDNFQSRRPNTSFCFLDIRSPGLGDTAMYLCATSWTGYNEQFFGPGTRLTVL.

There are many counts of this clonotype. The chain uses TRBV28 and TRBJ2-1; D is undetermined. The CDR3 length is 14 residues. Looked up from germline, CDR1 is MDHEN and CDR2 is SYDVKM. Trimming left V 5 bases short and J 0 bases short, with 8 bases between. The CDR3 sequence is CASSDLSSYNEQFF. The CDR3 nucleotides are TGTGCCAGCAGTGACTTAAGCTCCTACAATGAGCAGTTCTTC.

The gene calls are TRBV15 and TRBJ2-7; D remains unclear. V was clipped by 1 base and J by 3 bases, with 13 bases between them. Germline loops: CDR1 LNHNV, CDR2 YYDKDF (reference sequence). This CDR3 is built from 15 residues. CDR3 in DNA: TGTGCCACCAGCAGAGGAGCAGGTGGAAACTACGAGCAGTACTTC. Its translation is CATSRGAGGNYEQYF.

This clonotype was detected ten times or more. The rearrangement uses TRBV10-3 and TRBJ1-1; D not certain. V lost 2 bases and J 1 base, leaving 5 bases between the germline ends. Looked up from germline, CDR1 is ENHRY and CDR2 is SYGVKD. This CDR3 spans 13 amino acids. The CDR3 loop is CAISERKNTEAFF. The CDR3 bases are TGTGCCATCAGTGAGAGAAAGAACACTGAAGCTTTCTTT.

This clonotype was detected many times. The J gene is TRBJ2-3, the V gene TRBV6-1; D unresolved. In germline, CDR1 is MNHNS, CDR2 SASEGT. CDR3 length: 12 amino acids. The V gene lost 4 bases and the J gene lost 5 bases, with 7 bases spanning the gap. The CDR3 region has the DNA TGTGCCAGCAGTGTTGGGGTAGATACGCAGTATTTT. It translates to CASSVGVDTQYF.

This clonotype was recorded many times. CDR3 nucleotides: TGTGCCAGACCCCCCCGGAGGGTAGCGGGGGGCAATGAGCAGTTCTTC. Protein sequence: CARPPRRVAGGNEQFF. This chain connects TRBV7-9 to TRBJ2-1; TRBD2 agrees at 10 bases. The ends lost 9 bases at V and 6 bases at J; junction bases unmatched: 14. Per germline, CDR1 SEHNR and CDR2 FQNEAQ (reference sequence). This CDR3 region has 16 residues. Full variable domain (outside the CDR3, taken from reference TRBV7-9 and TRBJ2-1): DTGVSQNPRHKITKRGQNVTFRCDPISEHNRLYWYRQTLGQGPEFLTYFQNEAQLEKSRLLSDRFSAERPKGSFSTLEIQRTEQGDSAMYLCARPPRRVAGGNEQFFGPGTRLTVL.

This clonotype was counted ten times or more. This chain links TRBV20-1 with TRBJ2-7; no definite D call. Trimming stripped 1 base from V and 6 bases from J, with 16 bases between. The CDR3 is 14 residues long. The germline V gene has CDR1 DFQATT and CDR2 SNEGSKA (reference sequence). The CDR3 sequence: CSARVTPTIGEQYF. Here the CDR3 DNA reads TGCAGTGCTAGAGTAACCCCCACTATCGGCGAGCAGTACTTC.